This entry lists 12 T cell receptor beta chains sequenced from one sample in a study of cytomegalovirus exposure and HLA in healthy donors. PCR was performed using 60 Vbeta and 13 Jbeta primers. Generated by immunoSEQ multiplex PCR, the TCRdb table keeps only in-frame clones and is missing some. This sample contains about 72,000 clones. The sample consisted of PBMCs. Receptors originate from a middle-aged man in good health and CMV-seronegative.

CDR3 coding DNA: TGTGCCTTAGACAGGGGAGAGAGTGCAACTAATGAAAAACTGTTTTTT. Translating it yields CALDRGESATNEKLFF. The chain links TRBV30 to TRBJ1-4, with 8 bases lining up with TRBD1. CDR1 GTSNPN and CDR2 SVGIG come from the germline V gene (reference sequence). The CDR3 loop spans 16 amino acids. Trimming at V came to 7 bases and at J to 0 bases, leaving 10 bases not matched to a gene.

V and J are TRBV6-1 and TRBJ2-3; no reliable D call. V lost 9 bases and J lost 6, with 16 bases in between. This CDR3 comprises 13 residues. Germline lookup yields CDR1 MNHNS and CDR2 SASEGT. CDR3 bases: TGTGCCAGTGGTCTCGGTCTCGCGGATACGCAGTATTTT. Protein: CASGLGLADTQYF.

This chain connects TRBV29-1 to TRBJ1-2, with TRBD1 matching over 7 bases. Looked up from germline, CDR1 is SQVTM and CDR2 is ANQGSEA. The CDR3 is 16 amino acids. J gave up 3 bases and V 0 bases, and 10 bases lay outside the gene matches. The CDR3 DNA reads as TGCAGCGTTGAAGATCTTGGTCAGGGGGTTGACTATGGCTACACCTTC. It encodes CSVEDLGQGVDYGYTF.

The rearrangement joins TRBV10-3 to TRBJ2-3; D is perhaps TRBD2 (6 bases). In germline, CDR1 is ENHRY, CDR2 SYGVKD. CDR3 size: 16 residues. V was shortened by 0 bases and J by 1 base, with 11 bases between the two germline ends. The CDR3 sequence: CAISESWGVGTDTQYF. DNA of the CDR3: TGTGCCATCAGTGAGTCGTGGGGGGTTGGCACAGATACGCAGTATTTT.

The CDR3 DNA reads TGTGCCAGCAGCTTAGATGGGGGGGCCTCCATTTATGGCTACACCTTC. Amino acids: CASSLDGGASIYGYTF. V gene TRBV7-9 combines with J gene TRBJ1-2; a possible D gene is TRBD1 (6 bases). This CDR3 comprises 16 residues. V lost 1 base, J lost 5 bases, and 17 bases lay in between. Looked up from germline, CDR1 is SEHNR and CDR2 is FQNEAQ (reference sequence).

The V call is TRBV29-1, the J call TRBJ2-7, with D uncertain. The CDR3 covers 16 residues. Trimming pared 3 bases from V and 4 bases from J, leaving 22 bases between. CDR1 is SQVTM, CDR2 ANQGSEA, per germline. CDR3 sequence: CSVDGIATSPPYEQYF. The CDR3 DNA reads TGCAGCGTTGATGGAATAGCCACCAGCCCGCCTTACGAGCAGTACTTC.

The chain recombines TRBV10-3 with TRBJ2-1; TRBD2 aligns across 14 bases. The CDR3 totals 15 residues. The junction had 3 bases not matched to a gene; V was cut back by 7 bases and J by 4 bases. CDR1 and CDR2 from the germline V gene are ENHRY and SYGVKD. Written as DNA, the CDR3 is TGTGCCATCACTGGGACTAGCGGGGGATACAATGAGCAGTTCTTC. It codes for CAITGTSGGYNEQFF.

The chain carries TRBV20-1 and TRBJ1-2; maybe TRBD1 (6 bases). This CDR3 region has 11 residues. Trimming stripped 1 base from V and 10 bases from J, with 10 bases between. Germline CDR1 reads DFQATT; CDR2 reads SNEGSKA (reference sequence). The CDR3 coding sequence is TGCAGTGCTAGAGTGACAGGATACTACACCTTC. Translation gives CSARVTGYYTF.

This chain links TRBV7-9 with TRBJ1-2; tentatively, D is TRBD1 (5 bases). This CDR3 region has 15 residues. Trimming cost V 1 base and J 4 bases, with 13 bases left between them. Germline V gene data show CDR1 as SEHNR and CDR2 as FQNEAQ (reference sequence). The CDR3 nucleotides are TGTGCCAGCAGCTTAGGGGGACTGATGCTCTATGGCTACACCTTC. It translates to CASSLGGLMLYGYTF.

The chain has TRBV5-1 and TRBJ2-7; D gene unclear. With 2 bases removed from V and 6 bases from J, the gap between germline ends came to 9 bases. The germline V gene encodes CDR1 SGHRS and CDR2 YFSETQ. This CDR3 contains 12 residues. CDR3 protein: CASSFPGREQYF. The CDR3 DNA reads TGCGCCAGCAGCTTTCCAGGTCGCGAGCAGTACTTC.

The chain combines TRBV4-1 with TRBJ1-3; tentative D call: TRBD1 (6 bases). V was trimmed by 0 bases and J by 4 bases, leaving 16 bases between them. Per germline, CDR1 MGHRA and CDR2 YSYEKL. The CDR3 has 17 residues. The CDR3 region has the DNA TGCGCCAGCAGCCAAGATGGTGGGGGGGCTTTGGGAAACACCATATATTTT. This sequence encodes CASSQDGGGALGNTIYF.

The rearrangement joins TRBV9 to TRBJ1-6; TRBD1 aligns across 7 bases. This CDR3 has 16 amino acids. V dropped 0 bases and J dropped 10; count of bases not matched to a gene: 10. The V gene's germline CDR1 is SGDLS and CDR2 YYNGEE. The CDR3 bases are TGTGCCAGCAGCGTAGGGGACAGCCAGGGGGAATCACCCCTCCACTTT. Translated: CASSVGDSQGESPLHF.